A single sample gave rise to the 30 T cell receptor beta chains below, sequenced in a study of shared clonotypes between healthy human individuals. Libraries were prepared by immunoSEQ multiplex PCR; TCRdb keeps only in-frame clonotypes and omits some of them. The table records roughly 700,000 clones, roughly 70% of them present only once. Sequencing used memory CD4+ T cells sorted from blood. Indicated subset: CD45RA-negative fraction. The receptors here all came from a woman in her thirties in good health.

The CDR3 nucleotides are TGTGCCAGCAGCTCGGGACAGACGATATACAATGAGCAGTTCTTC. It specifies CASSSGQTIYNEQFF. The gene calls are TRBV7-9 and TRBJ2-1, with 7 nucleotides matching TRBD1. The V gene end was trimmed by 4 bases and the J gene end by 4 bases; junction bases not matched to a gene: 7. Germline V gene sequence: CDR1 SEHNR, CDR2 FQNEAQ (reference sequence). The CDR3 contains 15 residues.

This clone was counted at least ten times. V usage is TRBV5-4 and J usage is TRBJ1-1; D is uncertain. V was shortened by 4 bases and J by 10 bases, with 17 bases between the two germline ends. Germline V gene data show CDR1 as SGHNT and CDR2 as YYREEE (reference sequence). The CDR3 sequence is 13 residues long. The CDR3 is CASSPGILRSAFF. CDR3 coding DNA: TGTGCCAGCAGCCCCGGGATCCTCAGATCAGCTTTCTTT. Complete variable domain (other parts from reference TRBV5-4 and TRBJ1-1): ETGVTQSPTHLIKTRGQQVTLRCSSQSGHNTVSWYQQALGQGPQFIFQYYREEENGRGNFPPRFSGLQFPNYSSELNVNALELDDSALYLCASSPGILRSAFFGQGTRLTVV.

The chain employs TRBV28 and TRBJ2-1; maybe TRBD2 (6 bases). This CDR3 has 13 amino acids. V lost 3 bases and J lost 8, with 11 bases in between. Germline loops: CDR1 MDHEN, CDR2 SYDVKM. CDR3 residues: CASSLLEGDEQFF. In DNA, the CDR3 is TGTGCCAGCAGTTTGTTGGAGGGCGATGAGCAGTTCTTC.

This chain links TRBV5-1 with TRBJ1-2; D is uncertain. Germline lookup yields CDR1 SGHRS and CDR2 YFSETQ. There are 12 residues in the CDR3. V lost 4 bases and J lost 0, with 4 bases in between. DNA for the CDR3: TGCGCCAGCAGCACCTCTAACTATGGCTACACCTTC. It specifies CASSTSNYGYTF.

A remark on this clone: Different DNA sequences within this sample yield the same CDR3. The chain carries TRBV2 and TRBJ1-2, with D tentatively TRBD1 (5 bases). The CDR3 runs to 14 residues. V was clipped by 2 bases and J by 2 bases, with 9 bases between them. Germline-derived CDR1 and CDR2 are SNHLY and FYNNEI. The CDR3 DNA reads TGTGCCAGCAGTGAACGGGGGTCCAACTATGGCTACACCTTC. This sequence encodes CASSERGSNYGYTF.

Here the CDR3 DNA reads TGTGCCAGCAGACGATCCGGGACAGGGGTCGGCTACACCTTC. Translating gives CASRRSGTGVGYTF. The rearrangement links TRBV25-1 to TRBJ1-2; 10 bases line up with TRBD1. Germline CDR1 reads MGHDK; CDR2 reads SYGVNS. This CDR3 region has 14 residues. Losses at the gene ends were 6 bases for V and 8 bases for J; bases not matched to a gene: 9.

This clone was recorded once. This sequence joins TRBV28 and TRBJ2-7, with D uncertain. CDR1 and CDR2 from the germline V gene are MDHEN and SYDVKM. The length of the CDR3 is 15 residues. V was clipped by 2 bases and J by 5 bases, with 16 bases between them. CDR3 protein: CASSLIFPRLHEQYF. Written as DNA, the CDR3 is TGTGCCAGCAGTTTAATCTTCCCTCGTTTACACGAGCAGTACTTC.

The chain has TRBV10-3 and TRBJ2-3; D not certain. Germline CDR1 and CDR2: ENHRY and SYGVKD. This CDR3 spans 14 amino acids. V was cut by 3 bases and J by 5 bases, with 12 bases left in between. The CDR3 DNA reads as TGTGCCATCAGTGACGGTAGGCGCGAAGATACGCAGTATTTT. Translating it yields CAISDGRREDTQYF.

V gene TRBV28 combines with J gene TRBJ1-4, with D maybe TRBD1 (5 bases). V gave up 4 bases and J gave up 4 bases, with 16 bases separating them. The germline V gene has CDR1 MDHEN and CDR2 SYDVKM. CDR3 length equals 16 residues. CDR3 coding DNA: TGTGCCAGCAGTTCGGACGGGGCAGGTCTTAATGAAAAACTGTTTTTT. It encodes CASSSDGAGLNEKLFF.

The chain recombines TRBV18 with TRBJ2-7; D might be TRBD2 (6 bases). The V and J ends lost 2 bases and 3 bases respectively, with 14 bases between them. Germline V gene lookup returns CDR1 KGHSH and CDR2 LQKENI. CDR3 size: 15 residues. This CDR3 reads CASSPKGTLNYEQYF. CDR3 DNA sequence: TGTGCCAGCTCACCAAAGGGGACTCTCAACTACGAGCAGTACTTC.

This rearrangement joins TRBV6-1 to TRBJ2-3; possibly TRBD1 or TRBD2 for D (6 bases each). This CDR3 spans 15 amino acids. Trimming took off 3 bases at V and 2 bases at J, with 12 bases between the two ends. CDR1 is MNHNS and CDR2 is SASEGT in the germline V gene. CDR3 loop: CASSDRGQVTDTQYF. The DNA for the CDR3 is TGTGCCAGCAGTGACCGGGGGCAAGTCACAGATACGCAGTATTTT.

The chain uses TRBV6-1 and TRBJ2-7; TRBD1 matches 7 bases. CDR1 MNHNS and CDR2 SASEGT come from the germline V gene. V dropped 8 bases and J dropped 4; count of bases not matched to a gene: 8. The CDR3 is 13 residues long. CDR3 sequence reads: CASLTGINYEQYF. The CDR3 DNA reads TGTGCCAGCTTGACAGGGATCAATTACGAGCAGTACTTC.

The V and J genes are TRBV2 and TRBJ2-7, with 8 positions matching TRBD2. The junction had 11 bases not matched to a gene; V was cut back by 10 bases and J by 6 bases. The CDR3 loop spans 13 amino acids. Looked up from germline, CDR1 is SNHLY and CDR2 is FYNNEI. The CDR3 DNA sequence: TGTGCCACGGGGACTAGACCTGGTGGCGAGCAGTACTTC. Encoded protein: CATGTRPGGEQYF.

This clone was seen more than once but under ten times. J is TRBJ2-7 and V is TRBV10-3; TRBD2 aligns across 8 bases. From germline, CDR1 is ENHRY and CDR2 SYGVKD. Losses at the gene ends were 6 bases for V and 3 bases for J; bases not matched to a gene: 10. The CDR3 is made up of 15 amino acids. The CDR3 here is CAISQGSGSFYEQYF. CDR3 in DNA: TGTGCCATCAGCCAGGGGAGCGGGAGTTTCTACGAGCAGTACTTC.

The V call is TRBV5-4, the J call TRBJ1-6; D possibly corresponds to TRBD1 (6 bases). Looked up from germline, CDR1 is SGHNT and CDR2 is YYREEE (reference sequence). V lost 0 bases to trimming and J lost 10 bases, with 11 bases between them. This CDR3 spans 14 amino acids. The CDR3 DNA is TGTGCCAGCAGCTTGGACAGGGAGGGCTCACCCCTCCACTTT. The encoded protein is CASSLDREGSPLHF.

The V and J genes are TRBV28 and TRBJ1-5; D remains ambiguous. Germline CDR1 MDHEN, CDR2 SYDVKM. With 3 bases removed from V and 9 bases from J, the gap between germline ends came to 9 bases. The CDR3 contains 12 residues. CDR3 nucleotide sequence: TGTGCCAGCAGTTTTCCCAAGGCGCCCCAGCATTTT. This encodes CASSFPKAPQHF. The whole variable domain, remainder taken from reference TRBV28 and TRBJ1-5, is DVKVTQSSRYLVKRTGEKVFLECVQDMDHENMFWYRQDPGLGLRLIYFSYDVKMKEKGDIPEGYSVSREKKERFSLILESASTNQTSMYLCASSFPKAPQHFGDGTRLSIL.

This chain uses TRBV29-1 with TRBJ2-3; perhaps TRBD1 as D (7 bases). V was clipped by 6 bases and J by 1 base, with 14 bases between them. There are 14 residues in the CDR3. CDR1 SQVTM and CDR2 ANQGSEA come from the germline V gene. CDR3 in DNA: TGCAGCGTGACGGACAGGAGGGGCACAGATACGCAGTATTTT. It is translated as CSVTDRRGTDTQYF.

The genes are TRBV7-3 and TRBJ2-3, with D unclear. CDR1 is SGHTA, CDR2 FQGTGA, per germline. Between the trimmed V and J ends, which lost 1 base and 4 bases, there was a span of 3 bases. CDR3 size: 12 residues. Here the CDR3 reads CASSLNADTQYF. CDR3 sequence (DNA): TGTGCCAGCAGCTTAAATGCAGATACGCAGTATTTT.

CDR3 protein: CATSRNYRDRDMNTEAFF. The CDR3 nucleotides read TGTGCCACCAGCAGAAACTACCGGGACAGAGATATGAACACTGAAGCTTTCTTT. V usage is TRBV15 and J usage is TRBJ1-1; 7 bases are a match to TRBD1. With 2 bases clipped from V and 0 bases from J, the junction kept 12 bases outside the gene matches. There are 18 residues in the CDR3. Germline values: CDR1 LNHNV, CDR2 YYDKDF (reference sequence).

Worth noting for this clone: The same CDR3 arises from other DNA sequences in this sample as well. CDR3 sequence: CASSPGQGTGELFF. The CDR3 DNA reads as TGTGCCAGCTCGCCGGGACAGGGTACCGGGGAGCTGTTTTTT. The chain has TRBV18 and TRBJ2-2; 9 positions agree with TRBD1. CDR3 size: 14 residues. Germline CDR1 and CDR2: KGHSH and LQKENI. The ends lost 6 bases at V and 5 bases at J; junction bases unmatched: 4.

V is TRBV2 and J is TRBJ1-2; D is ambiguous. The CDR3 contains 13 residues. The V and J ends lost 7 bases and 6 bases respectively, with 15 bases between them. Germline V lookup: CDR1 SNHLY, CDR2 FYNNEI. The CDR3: CASNLNYRDGYTF. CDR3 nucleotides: TGTGCCAGCAACCTTAACTACAGAGATGGCTACACCTTC.

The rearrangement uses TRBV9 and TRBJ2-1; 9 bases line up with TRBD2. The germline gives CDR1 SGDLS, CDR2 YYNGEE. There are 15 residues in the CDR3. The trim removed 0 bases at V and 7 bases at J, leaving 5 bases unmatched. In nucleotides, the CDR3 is TGTGCCAGCAGCGTAGTCTCTAGCGGGGATAATGAGCAGTTCTTC. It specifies CASSVVSSGDNEQFF.

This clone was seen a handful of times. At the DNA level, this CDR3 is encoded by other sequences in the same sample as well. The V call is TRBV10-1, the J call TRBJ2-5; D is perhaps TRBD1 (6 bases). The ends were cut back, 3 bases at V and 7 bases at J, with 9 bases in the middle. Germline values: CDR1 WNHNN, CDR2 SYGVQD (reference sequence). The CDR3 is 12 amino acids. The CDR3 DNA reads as TGCGCCAGCAGTGACCTCAGGGGGACCCAGTACTTC. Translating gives CASSDLRGTQYF.

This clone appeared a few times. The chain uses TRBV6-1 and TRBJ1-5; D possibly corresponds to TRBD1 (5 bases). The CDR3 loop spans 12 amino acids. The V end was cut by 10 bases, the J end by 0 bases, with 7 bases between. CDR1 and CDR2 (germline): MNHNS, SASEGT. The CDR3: CATRGSNQPQHF. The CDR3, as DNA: TGTGCCACTAGGGGTAGCAATCAGCCCCAGCATTTT.

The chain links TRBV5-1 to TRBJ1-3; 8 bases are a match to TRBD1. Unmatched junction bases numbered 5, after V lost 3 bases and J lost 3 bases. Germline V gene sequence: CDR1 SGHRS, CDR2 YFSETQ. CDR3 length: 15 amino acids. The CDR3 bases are TGCGCCAGCAGCTCGCAGGGGGCTAATGGAAACACCATATATTTT. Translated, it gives CASSSQGANGNTIYF.

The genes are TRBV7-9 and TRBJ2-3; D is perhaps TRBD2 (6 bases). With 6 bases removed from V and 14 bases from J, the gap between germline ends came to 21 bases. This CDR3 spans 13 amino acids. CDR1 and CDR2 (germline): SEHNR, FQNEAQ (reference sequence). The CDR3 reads CASSLTLAEPPYF. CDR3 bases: TGTGCCAGCAGTTTGACATTAGCGGAACCCCCGTATTTT.

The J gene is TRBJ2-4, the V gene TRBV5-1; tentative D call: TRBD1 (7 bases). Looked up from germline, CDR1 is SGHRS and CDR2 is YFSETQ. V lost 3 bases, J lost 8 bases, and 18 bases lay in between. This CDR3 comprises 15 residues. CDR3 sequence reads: CASSSWRGPRDIQYF. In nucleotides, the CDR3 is TGCGCCAGCAGCTCCTGGAGGGGGCCTCGGGACATTCAGTACTTC. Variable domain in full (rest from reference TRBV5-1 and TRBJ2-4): KAGVTQTPRYLIKTRGQQVTLSCSPISGHRSVSWYQQTPGQGLQFLFEYFSETQRNKGNFPGRFSGRQFSNSRSEMNVSTLELGDSALYLCASSSWRGPRDIQYFGAGTRLSVL.

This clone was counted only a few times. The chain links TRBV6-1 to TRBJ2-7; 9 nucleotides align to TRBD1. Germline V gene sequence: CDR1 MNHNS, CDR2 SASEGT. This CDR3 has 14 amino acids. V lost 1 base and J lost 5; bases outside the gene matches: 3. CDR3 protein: CASSEVTGGNEQYF. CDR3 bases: TGTGCCAGCAGTGAAGTGACAGGGGGGAACGAGCAGTACTTC.

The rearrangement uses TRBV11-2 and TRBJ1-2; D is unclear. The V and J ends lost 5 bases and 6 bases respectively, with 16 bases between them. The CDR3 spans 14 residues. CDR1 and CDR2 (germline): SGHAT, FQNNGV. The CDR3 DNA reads TGTGCCAGCAGCCACACCGACACTTCTGATGGCTACACCTTC. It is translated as CASSHTDTSDGYTF.

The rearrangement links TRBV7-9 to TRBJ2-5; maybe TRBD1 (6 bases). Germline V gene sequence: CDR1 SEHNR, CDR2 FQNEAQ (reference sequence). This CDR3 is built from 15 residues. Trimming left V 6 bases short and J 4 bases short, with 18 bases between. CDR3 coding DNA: TGTGCCAGCAGTTCTAGCCCCGGACAGATAGAGACCCAGTACTTC. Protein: CASSSSPGQIETQYF. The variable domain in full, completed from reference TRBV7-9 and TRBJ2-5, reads DTGVSQNPRHKITKRGQNVTFRCDPISEHNRLYWYRQTLGQGPEFLTYFQNEAQLEKSRLLSDRFSAERPKGSFSTLEIQRTEQGDSAMYLCASSSSPGQIETQYFGPGTRLLVL.